Listed here are 15 T cell receptor beta chains from one sample, sequenced in a study of T cells in Graves' hyperthyroidism and ophthalmopathy. Amplified TCR beta CDR3 regions came from RNA transcripts. During a first-round RT-PCR of the TCR CDR3, the HTBI primer set was used. TCRdb reanalysed the multiplex PCR reads using MiXCR and keeps one entry per CDR3 protein. Of around 340,000 distinct CDR3 sequences listed, 15% to 20% are singletons. The material sequenced was blood. These receptors originate from a woman aged 35 to 49 with Graves' ophthalmopathy.

This clonotype was recorded at least ten times. V is TRBV5-6 and J is TRBJ1-1, with unresolved D. Trimming pared 1 base from V and 11 bases from J, leaving 15 bases between. CDR1 is SGHDT, CDR2 YYEEEE, per germline. The CDR3 has 13 residues. CDR3 in amino acids: CASSLWVPLYAFF. Written as DNA, the CDR3 is TGTGCCAGCAGCTTGTGGGTCCCACTATACGCTTTCTTT.

In its sample, this clonotype was seen many times. The chain uses TRBV28 and TRBJ1-5; unclear D gene. The CDR3 spans 15 residues. V lost 5 bases, J lost 5 bases, and 16 bases lay in between. CDR1 is MDHEN and CDR2 is SYDVKM in the germline V gene. CDR3 nucleotide sequence: TGTGCCAGCAGTCCCGCTCTAATAGTACATCAGCCCCAGCATTTT. Translating gives CASSPALIVHQPQHF.

This rearrangement joins TRBV24-1 to TRBJ1-1; D uncertain. The CDR3 consists of 16 residues. CDR1 is KGHDR, CDR2 SFDVKD, per germline. The V gene lost 0 bases and the J gene lost 3 bases, with 13 bases spanning the gap. The CDR3 loop is CATSDLSQTPHTEAFF. CDR3 in DNA: TGTGCCACCAGTGATTTGTCGCAGACCCCCCACACTGAAGCTTTCTTT.

V usage is TRBV6-5 and J usage is TRBJ1-1; perhaps TRBD1 as D (5 bases). Germline V gene data show CDR1 as MNHEY and CDR2 as SVGAGI. The V end lost 4 bases, the J end lost 1 base, and 16 bases lay between the germline ends. The CDR3 extends over 16 amino acids. CDR3 coding DNA: TGTGCCAGCAGTTCCCCCTTAGGGGCGGCGAACACTGAAGCTTTCTTT. It codes for CASSSPLGAANTEAFF.

In this sample, this clonotype turned up a few times. The rearrangement uses TRBV13 and TRBJ2-3; 9 positions match TRBD2. Per germline, CDR1 PRHDT and CDR2 FYEKMQ (reference sequence). The CDR3 sequence is 17 residues long. With 5 bases clipped from V and 7 bases from J, the junction kept 16 bases outside the gene matches. In DNA, the CDR3 is TGTGCCAGCAGCCCACCGACTAGTAGCGGGAGTGCTTATACGCAGTATTTT. Translated: CASSPPTSSGSAYTQYF.

The V call is TRBV4-1, the J call TRBJ2-7, with D maybe TRBD2 (7 bases). The V end was cut by 0 bases, the J end by 0 bases, with 15 bases between. CDR1 and CDR2 (germline): MGHRA, YSYEKL. The CDR3 loop spans 17 amino acids. This CDR3 is CASSQEKGGHLSYEQYF. The CDR3 DNA is TGCGCCAGCAGCCAAGAAAAGGGGGGGCATCTCTCCTACGAGCAGTACTTC.

This clonotype was counted at least ten times. The chain is built from TRBV12-3 or TRBV12-4 and TRBJ2-7; D is unresolved. Trimming took off 2 bases at V and 2 bases at J, with 10 bases between the two ends. The CDR3 is made up of 14 amino acids. The CDR3 is CASSLIGPAYEQYF. The CDR3 DNA reads TGTGCCAGCAGTTTAATAGGGCCCGCCTACGAGCAGTACTTC.

This clonotype has ten or more counts. The V call is TRBV20-1, the J call TRBJ2-7, with D hard to call. This CDR3 has 12 residues. Germline-derived CDR1 and CDR2 are DFQATT and SNEGSKA (reference sequence). Trimming took off 6 bases at V and 4 bases at J, with 13 bases between the two ends. CDR3: CSAFGFSYEQYF. The CDR3 nucleotides are TGCAGTGCCTTTGGATTCTCTTACGAGCAGTACTTC.

A remark on this clonotype: As the CDR3 is not closed by the conserved phenylalanine or tryptophan, this likely results from a read error. This chain uses TRBV28 with TRBJ2-7; the D gene is possibly TRBD2 (6 bases). The CDR3 length is 16 residues. Germline V gene lookup returns CDR1 MDHEN and CDR2 SYDVKM. V lost 6 bases and J 7 bases, leaving 25 bases between the germline ends. The CDR3 sequence: CASSPIGGIVRREQYS. CDR3 nucleotide sequence: TGTGCCAGCAGCCCCATAGGAGGGATCGTGAGGCGGGAGCAGTACTCC.

This clonotype was counted many times. The CDR3 is CASRRTGTGISGANVLTF. The CDR3 nucleotides read TGTGCCAGCAGACGTACCGGGACAGGAATCTCTGGGGCCAACGTCCTGACTTTC. V gene TRBV11-2 combines with J gene TRBJ2-6, with 8 bases identical to TRBD1. The germline V gene has CDR1 SGHAT and CDR2 FQNNGV. V lost 6 bases to trimming and J lost 0 bases; unmatched junction nucleotides: 10. The CDR3 is made up of 18 amino acids.

This clonotype was counted many times. V and J are TRBV15 and TRBJ1-6, with D unclear. Germline V gives CDR1 LNHNV, CDR2 YYDKDF (reference sequence). V dropped 0 bases and J dropped 8 bases, with 14 bases sitting between them. This CDR3 comprises 16 residues. The CDR3 loop reads CATSRDVGQTYSPLHF. The CDR3 nucleotides read TGTGCCACCAGCAGAGATGTAGGGCAGACCTATTCACCCCTCCACTTT.

This clonotype was recorded at least ten times. This chain joins TRBV28 and TRBJ1-2; no clear D gene. CDR1 is MDHEN and CDR2 is SYDVKM in the germline V gene. V was clipped by 6 bases and J by 5 bases, with 10 bases between them. The CDR3 length is 12 residues. Written as DNA, the CDR3 is TGTGCCAGCAGCGGGGTTTTATATGGCTACACCTTC. Amino acid sequence: CASSGVLYGYTF.

This clonotype was picked up many times. The chain is built from TRBV20-1 and TRBJ2-2; 9 bases line up with TRBD2. Germline V CDR1 and CDR2: DFQATT, SNEGSKA (reference sequence). The CDR3 has 15 amino acids. Trimming removed 6 bases from V and 7 bases from J; junction bases left unmatched: 12. CDR3 in DNA: TGCAGTGCCCAAGGGGCGGGAGGGCCGGTCGGGGAGCTGTTTTTT. Protein sequence: CSAQGAGGPVGELFF.

This clonotype was recorded at least ten times. This chain connects TRBV30 to TRBJ1-5, with TRBD1 identical over 7 bases. The ends lost 0 bases at V and 3 bases at J; junction bases unmatched: 5. Germline V gene lookup returns CDR1 GTSNPN and CDR2 SVGIG (reference sequence). This CDR3 contains 15 residues. This CDR3 is CAWSVGDRVNQPQHF. For the CDR3, the DNA is TGTGCCTGGAGTGTAGGGGACAGAGTCAATCAGCCCCAGCATTTT.

This clonotype was recorded at least ten times. The chain employs TRBV12-3 or TRBV12-4 and TRBJ2-2, with D unresolved. The CDR3 contains 14 residues. Trimming removed 6 bases at V and 4 bases at J, with 12 bases between. The CDR3 region is CASRVVSSTGELFF. In nucleotides, the CDR3 is TGTGCCAGCAGGGTTGTTTCTTCCACCGGGGAGCTGTTTTTT.